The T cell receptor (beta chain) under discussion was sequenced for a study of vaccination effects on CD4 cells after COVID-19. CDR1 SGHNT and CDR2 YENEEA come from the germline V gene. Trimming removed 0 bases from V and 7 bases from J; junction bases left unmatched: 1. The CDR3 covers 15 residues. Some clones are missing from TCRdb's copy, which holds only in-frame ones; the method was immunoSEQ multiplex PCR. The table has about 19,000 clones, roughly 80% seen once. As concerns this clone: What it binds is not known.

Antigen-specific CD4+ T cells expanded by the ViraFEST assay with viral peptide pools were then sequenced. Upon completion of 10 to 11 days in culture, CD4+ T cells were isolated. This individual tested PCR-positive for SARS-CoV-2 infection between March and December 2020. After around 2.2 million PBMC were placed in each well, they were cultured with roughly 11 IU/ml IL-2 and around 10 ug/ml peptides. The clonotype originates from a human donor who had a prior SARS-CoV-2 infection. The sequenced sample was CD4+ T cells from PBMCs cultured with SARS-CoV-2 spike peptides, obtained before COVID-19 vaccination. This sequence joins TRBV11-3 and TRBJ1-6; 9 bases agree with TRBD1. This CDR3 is CASSLEQGANSPLHF. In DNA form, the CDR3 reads TGTGCCAGCAGCTTAGAACAGGGGGCGAATTCACCCCTCCACTTT.